These 5 T cell receptor beta chains share one sample of origin, sequenced in a study of blood T cell repertoires in COVID-19. Generated by immunoSEQ multiplex PCR, the TCRdb table keeps only in-frame clones and is missing some. This repertoire shows about 140,000 clones, around 83% found once; its top ten account for approximately 8.2%. The sample taken for sequencing was peripheral blood. The origin of the receptors is a woman aged 55-70 years with acute or convalescent COVID-19.

V gene TRBV7-8 combines with J gene TRBJ1-1; D unclear. Trimming took 5 bases from V and 1 from J, leaving 5 bases between them. There are 12 residues in the CDR3. The germline CDR1 and CDR2 sequences are SGHVS and FQNEAQ. CDR3 coding DNA: TGTGCCAGCAGCCATAGGAACACTGAAGCTTTCTTT. As protein: CASSHRNTEAFF.

V and J are TRBV19 and TRBJ2-1, with D unresolved. Germline lookup yields CDR1 LNHDA and CDR2 SQIVND (reference sequence). There are 14 residues in the CDR3. Trimming took 2 bases from V and 0 from J, leaving 5 bases between them. CDR3 protein: CASSITSSYNEQFF. The CDR3 bases are TGTGCCAGTAGTATAACAAGCTCCTACAATGAGCAGTTCTTC. Combining the CDR3 with reference TRBV19 and TRBJ2-1 gives the whole variable domain DGGITQSPKYLFRKEGQNVTLSCEQNLNHDAMYWYRQDPGQGLRLIYYSQIVNDFQKGDIAEGYSVSREKKESFPLTVTSAQKNPTAFYLCASSITSSYNEQFFGPGTRLTVL.

The chain joins TRBV6-2 or TRBV6-3 to TRBJ2-3, with D possibly being TRBD2 (6 bases). The germline CDR1 and CDR2 sequences are MNHEY and SVGEGT. The CDR3 is 15 amino acids. Trimming removed 2 bases at V and 8 bases at J, with 17 bases between. The CDR3 sequence is CASSYLSGPPGTQYF. In nucleotides, the CDR3 is TGTGCCAGCAGTTACCTCAGCGGGCCCCCGGGTACGCAGTATTTT.

The chain has TRBV5-6 and TRBJ1-5; 8 nucleotides match TRBD1. Germline-derived CDR1 and CDR2 are SGHDT and YYEEEE. V gave up 3 bases and J gave up 0 bases; unmatched junction bases: 2. The CDR3 contains 15 residues. The CDR3 bases are TGTGCCAGCAGCTACGGGACAGGTAGCAATCAGCCCCAGCATTTT. It is translated as CASSYGTGSNQPQHF.

CDR3 coding DNA: TGTGCCAGCAATGGGTTGGCAGGGGGCGATGGCTACACCTTC. Protein: CASNGLAGGDGYTF. The chain uses TRBV6-6 and TRBJ1-2, with TRBD1 identical over 8 bases. J gave up 6 bases and V 7 bases, and 10 bases lay outside the gene matches. Looked up from germline, CDR1 is MNHNY and CDR2 is SVGAGI (reference sequence). The CDR3 length is 14 residues.